This T cell receptor beta chain stems from a study of blood T cell repertoires in COVID-19. Germline CDR1 and CDR2: SGHRS and YFSETQ. The V end was cut by 4 bases, the J end by 7 bases, with 15 bases between. The CDR3 runs 15 residues. Patients at the Seattle site were enrolled during active infection and followed longitudinally. The data were produced by immunoSEQ multiplex PCR, yet TCRdb's version contains in-frame clones alone and is incomplete. Here the sample spans approximately 170,000 clones, roughly four fifths being singletons. The receptor was derived from a woman in her seventies with COVID-19, enrolled during active disease. Sequencing was performed on peripheral blood. The chain has TRBV5-1 and TRBJ1-6; D possibly corresponds to TRBD1 (6 bases). The DNA of the CDR3 is TGCGCCAGCAGCCTTACCGGGACATCCAATTCACCCCTCCACTTT. Translating gives CASSLTGTSNSPLHF.